The next 27 T cell receptor beta chains were all read from a single sample in a study of immune cell composition in non-small cell lung cancer. The table came from immunoSEQ multiplex PCR; TCRdb's copy has only in-frame clones and leaves some out. The sample yields approximately 9,800 clones, around 62% seen once. Specimen: lung tumor tissue. The receptors here all came from a human donor with non-small cell lung cancer.

This clone is medium-sized within its sample. The same CDR3 arises from other DNA sequences in this sample as well. The chain has TRBV7-3 and TRBJ1-6; a possible D gene is TRBD1 (5 bases). Deletions cut 0 bases from V and 7 bases from J, with 7 bases between. CDR3 length: 14 residues. Germline values: CDR1 SGHTA, CDR2 FQGTGA. The CDR3 nucleotides are TGTGCCAGCAGCTTAACTGGACAAAATTCACCCCTCCACTTT. Translation: CASSLTGQNSPLHF.

The chain carries TRBV4-1 and TRBJ2-1; tentatively, D is TRBD2 (5 bases). CDR1 MGHRA and CDR2 YSYEKL come from the germline V gene. Trimming cost V 1 base and J 2 bases, with 9 bases left between them. The CDR3 runs 15 residues. The CDR3: CASSQAIGTYNEQFF. In DNA form, the CDR3 reads TGCGCCAGCAGCCAAGCGATCGGGACCTACAATGAGCAGTTCTTC.

The chain has TRBV11-2 and TRBJ1-6; no firm D call. This CDR3 is 17 amino acids long. Germline V gives CDR1 SGHAT, CDR2 FQNNGV. The germline V and J ends were trimmed by 4 bases and 7 bases, with 20 bases remaining between them. The CDR3 DNA reads as TGTGCCAGCAGCTCTGGTGGTTTTGACGTCAGGAATTCACCCCTCCACTTT. Translation gives CASSSGGFDVRNSPLHF. The whole variable domain, filled in from reference TRBV11-2 and TRBJ1-6, reads EAGVAQSPRYKIIEKRQSVAFWCNPISGHATLYWYQQILGQGPKLLIQFQNNGVVDDSQLPKDRFSAERLKGVDSTLKIQPAKLEDSAVYLCASSSGGFDVRNSPLHFGNGTRLTVT.

The V and J genes are TRBV7-2 and TRBJ2-2; TRBD2 aligns across 14 bases. Germline trimming cut 3 bases from V and 0 bases from J; bases unmatched to any gene: 3. Germline V gives CDR1 SGHTA, CDR2 FQGNSA. This CDR3 region has 18 residues. CDR3 region: CASSFGLAGGTNTGELFF. In nucleotides, the CDR3 is TGTGCCAGCAGCTTTGGACTAGCGGGGGGAACGAACACCGGGGAGCTGTTTTTT.

This clone was seen just once. The chain carries TRBV29-1 and TRBJ1-1; 7 nucleotides line up with TRBD1. The CDR3 is made up of 11 amino acids. Unmatched junction bases numbered 2, after V lost 2 bases and J lost 8 bases. Germline V gives CDR1 SQVTM, CDR2 ANQGSEA. The CDR3 loop reads CSVERGQEAFF. In DNA form, the CDR3 reads TGCAGCGTTGAAAGGGGACAGGAAGCTTTCTTT.

This clone was detected only a few times. The genes are TRBV27 and TRBJ1-1; D perhaps matches TRBD1 (6 bases). Trimming took 2 bases from V and 1 from J, leaving 8 bases between them. This CDR3 comprises 14 residues. In germline, CDR1 is MNHEY, CDR2 SMNVEV (reference sequence). The chain's CDR3 is CASSLGGANTEAFF. The CDR3 coding sequence is TGTGCCAGCAGTTTAGGGGGGGCGAACACTGAAGCTTTCTTT.

The J gene is TRBJ1-1, the V gene TRBV11-2, with D unresolved. CDR1 is SGHAT and CDR2 is FQNNGV in the germline V gene. The CDR3 runs to 14 residues. V lost 4 bases and J 1 base, leaving 10 bases between the germline ends. The DNA for the CDR3 is TGTGCCAGCAGCTATCGGACGGGGAACACTGAAGCTTTCTTT. Residues: CASSYRTGNTEAFF.

This clone was detected a few times. The gene calls are TRBV5-1 and TRBJ1-1, with 7 bases aligning to TRBD1. The V and J ends lost 0 bases and 1 base, in that order; junction bases with no gene match: 0. The CDR3 totals 14 residues. Germline lookup yields CDR1 SGHRS and CDR2 YFSETQ. CDR3 nucleotides: TGCGCCAGCAGCTTGGGGACAGGGAACACTGAAGCTTTCTTT. As protein: CASSLGTGNTEAFF.

CDR3 DNA: TGTGCCAGCAGCTTGGGGTTCTCTGGAAACACCATATATTTT. It encodes CASSLGFSGNTIYF. The genes are TRBV7-9 and TRBJ1-3; D remains ambiguous. CDR3 length: 14 amino acids. CDR1 and CDR2 from the germline V gene are SEHNR and FQNEAQ (reference sequence). Trimming took off 3 bases at V and 0 bases at J, with 6 bases between the two ends.

This chain joins TRBV11-3 and TRBJ2-3; D is ambiguous. Germline-derived CDR1 and CDR2 are SGHNT and YENEEA. The CDR3 is made up of 14 amino acids. V was shortened by 2 bases and J by 6 bases, with 12 bases between the two germline ends. CDR3 sequence reads: CASSLSPTFDTQYF. CDR3 nucleotide sequence: TGTGCCAGCAGCTTAAGTCCGACCTTTGATACGCAGTATTTT. Full variable domain (remainder filled in from reference TRBV11-3 and TRBJ2-3): EAGVVQSPRYKIIEKKQPVAFWCNPISGHNTLYWYLQNLGQGPELLIRYENEEAVDDSQLPKDRFSAERLKGVDSTLKIQPAELGDSAVYLCASSLSPTFDTQYFGPGTRLTVL.

This sequence joins TRBV7-9 and TRBJ1-2; D is uncertain. The CDR3 runs 16 residues. Germline V CDR1 and CDR2: SEHNR, FQNEAQ (reference sequence). V lost 5 bases and J lost 8, with 24 bases in between. The CDR3 DNA reads TGTGCCAGCAGCCAAACCAGATCTGGACGATTGGGGGGCTACACCTTC. Its protein is CASSQTRSGRLGGYTF.

The chain combines TRBV28 with TRBJ1-5, with 8 bases fitting TRBD1. Germline CDR1 and CDR2: MDHEN and SYDVKM. The V segment lost 1 base and the J segment 2 bases; nucleotides outside the gene matches: 4. The CDR3 runs to 16 residues. The DNA of the CDR3 is TGTGCCAGCAGTTTATCAGGGGGCTCGGGCAATCAGCCCCAGCATTTT. Translation: CASSLSGGSGNQPQHF.

The rearrangement uses TRBV19 and TRBJ1-1, with a possible D match to TRBD1 (5 bases). The CDR3 length is 13 residues. Trimming took 0 bases from V and 4 from J, leaving 6 bases between them. CDR1 is LNHDA, CDR2 SQIVND, per germline (reference sequence). CDR3 sequence: CASSIDRVTEAFF. In nucleotides, the CDR3 is TGTGCCAGTAGTATAGACAGGGTCACTGAAGCTTTCTTT.

The chain combines TRBV19 with TRBJ1-5; tentatively, D is TRBD1 (6 bases). The CDR3 sequence is 14 residues long. Trimming cost V 7 bases and J 3 bases, with 13 bases left between them. Germline V gene data show CDR1 as LNHDA and CDR2 as SQIVND (reference sequence). Here the CDR3 DNA reads TGTGCCAGTAAATTAACAGGGATCAATCAGCCCCAGCATTTT. Its protein is CASKLTGINQPQHF.

V and J are TRBV6-1 and TRBJ2-3, with unresolved D. V was pared by 6 bases and J by 2 bases, with 12 bases between. Germline-derived CDR1 and CDR2 are MNHNS and SASEGT. The CDR3 runs 14 residues. The CDR3 DNA follows: TGTGCCAGCAGCACCCAGGTTTTCACAGATACGCAGTATTTT. It specifies CASSTQVFTDTQYF.

The genes are TRBV4-3 and TRBJ2-3; 10 nucleotides agree with TRBD2. The CDR3 is made up of 18 amino acids. Germline trimming cut 0 bases from V and 2 bases from J; bases unmatched to any gene: 8. CDR1 and CDR2 (germline): LGHNA, YSLEER. The CDR3 region is CASSQDLVTSGATDTQYF. CDR3 bases: TGCGCCAGCAGCCAAGATTTAGTTACTAGCGGGGCCACAGATACGCAGTATTTT.

This sequence joins TRBV27 and TRBJ1-6, with D unresolved. Germline lookup yields CDR1 MNHEY and CDR2 SMNVEV (reference sequence). Trimming took 2 bases from V and 7 from J, leaving 9 bases between them. The CDR3 has 14 residues. The CDR3 spells CASSLAQANSPLHF. The CDR3 DNA reads TGTGCCAGCAGTTTAGCGCAGGCCAATTCACCCCTCCACTTT.

Within the sample, this clone is medium-sized. The gene calls are TRBV18 and TRBJ2-7; a possible D gene is TRBD1 (6 bases). Germline assignment: CDR1 KGHSH and CDR2 LQKENI. The CDR3 contains 12 residues. V was pared by 3 bases and J by 6 bases, with 9 bases between. CDR3 nucleotides: TGTGCCAGCTCACCTACAGGGACCGAGCAGTACTTC. As protein: CASSPTGTEQYF.

The rearrangement joins TRBV28 to TRBJ1-6; no reliable D call. CDR1 is MDHEN, CDR2 SYDVKM, per germline. Trimming removed 6 bases from V and 8 bases from J, with 8 bases in between. This CDR3 comprises 12 residues. Here the CDR3 reads CASSLEYSPLHF. CDR3 nucleotides: TGTGCCAGCAGCCTTGAGTATTCACCCCTCCACTTT.

V and J are TRBV7-9 and TRBJ1-5; 9 nucleotides line up with TRBD1. CDR3 size: 15 residues. Germline lookup yields CDR1 SEHNR and CDR2 FQNEAQ (reference sequence). Trimming took 5 bases from V and 2 from J; bases not matched to a gene: 4. CDR3 nucleotides: TGTGCCAGCAGCGGGACAGGGCTTGGCAATCAGCCCCAGCATTTT. Protein sequence: CASSGTGLGNQPQHF.

This clone was counted only a few times. The V gene is TRBV2, the J gene TRBJ2-7, with 9 bases lining up with TRBD2. Germline lookup yields CDR1 SNHLY and CDR2 FYNNEI. V trimming: 5 bases; J trimming: 6 bases; junction bases outside the gene matches: 8. The CDR3 runs 14 residues. CDR3 region: CASSIAGARAEQYF. The CDR3 DNA reads TGTGCCAGCAGTATAGCGGGGGCCCGCGCCGAGCAGTACTTC.

The V and J genes are TRBV6-7 and TRBJ2-3, with D perhaps TRBD2 (6 bases). Being an ORF, TRBV6-7 has a function that is uncertain. This CDR3 region has 14 residues. Trimming took 5 bases from V and 7 from J, leaving 16 bases between them. The CDR3 is CASSKTSWVNTQYF. DNA of the CDR3: TGTGCCAGCAGTAAGACTAGTTGGGTTAATACGCAGTATTTT.

The count of this clone is one. This chain links TRBV7-6 with TRBJ2-3, with 8 nucleotides matching TRBD2. The trim removed 2 bases at V and 2 bases at J, leaving 3 bases unmatched. The V gene's germline CDR1 is SGHVS and CDR2 FNYEAQ. This CDR3 region has 15 residues. Written as DNA, the CDR3 is TGTGCCAGCAGCTTACTAGCGGGTTTCACAGATACGCAGTATTTT. Encoded protein: CASSLLAGFTDTQYF. The full variable domain, in which reference TRBV7-6 and TRBJ2-3 provide the parts outside the CDR3, is GAGVSQSPRYKVTKRGQDVALRCDPISGHVSLYWYRQALGQGPEFLTYFNYEAQQDKSGLPNDRFSAERPEGSISTLTIQRTEQRDSAMYRCASSLLAGFTDTQYFGPGTRLTVL.

The table lists this clone with a few counts. This chain connects TRBV21-1 to TRBJ1-4; the table's D call TRBD1 went unverified against the DNA. TRBV21-1 is a pseudogene segment. The length of the CDR3 is 16 residues. In nucleotides, the CDR3 is TGTGCCAGCAGCAAATGGGGGGACAGGCCTCTTGAAAAACTGTTTTTT. Encoded protein: CASSKWGDRPLEKLFF.

This clone was seen a handful of times. The CDR3, as DNA: TGTGCCAGCAGCCCCCCTCGGATGGTCACCGGGGAGCTGTTTTTT. As protein: CASSPPRMVTGELFF. This chain joins TRBV7-9 and TRBJ2-2; D is unresolved. The CDR3 sequence is 15 residues long. Germline V gives CDR1 SEHNR, CDR2 FQNEAQ (reference sequence). Deletions cut 5 bases from V and 4 bases from J, with 14 bases between.

This clone is medium-sized (0.01 to 0.1%) within its sample. V is TRBV9 and J is TRBJ2-1; 10 bases match TRBD1. The germline gives CDR1 SGDLS, CDR2 YYNGEE. The CDR3 extends over 13 amino acids. V shed 5 bases and J 7 bases; nucleotides not matched to a gene: 3. CDR3 sequence (DNA): TGTGCCAGCAGGGGACAGGGGATTAATGAGCAGTTCTTC. As protein: CASRGQGINEQFF.

The chain joins TRBV15 to TRBJ2-2; 8 positions match TRBD1. This CDR3 region has 14 residues. J gave up 0 bases and V 6 bases, and 0 bases lay outside the gene matches. CDR1 LNHNV and CDR2 YYDKDF come from the germline V gene (reference sequence). For the CDR3, the DNA is TGTGCCACCAGGGGACAGGCGAACACCGGGGAGCTGTTTTTT. This translates into CATRGQANTGELFF. Looking up the rest from reference TRBV15 and TRBJ2-2 gives the full variable domain: DAMVIQNPRYQVTQFGKPVTLSCSQTLNHNVMYWYQQKSSQAPKLLFHYYDKDFNNEADTPDNFQSRRPNTSFCFLDIRSPGLGDTAMYLCATRGQANTGELFFGEGSRLTVL.